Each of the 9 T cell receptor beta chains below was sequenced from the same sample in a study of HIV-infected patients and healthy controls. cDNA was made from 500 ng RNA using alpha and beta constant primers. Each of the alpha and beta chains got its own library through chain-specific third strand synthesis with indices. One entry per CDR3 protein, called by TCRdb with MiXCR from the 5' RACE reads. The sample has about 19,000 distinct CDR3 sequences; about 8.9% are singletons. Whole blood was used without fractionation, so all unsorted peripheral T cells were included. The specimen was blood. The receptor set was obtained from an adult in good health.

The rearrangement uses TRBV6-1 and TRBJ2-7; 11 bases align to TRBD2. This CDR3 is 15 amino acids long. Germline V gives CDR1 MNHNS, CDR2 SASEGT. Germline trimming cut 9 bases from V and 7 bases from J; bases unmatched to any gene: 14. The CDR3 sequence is CASATSGTYFGEQYF. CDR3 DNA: TGTGCCAGTGCGACTAGCGGGACTTATTTTGGTGAGCAGTACTTC.

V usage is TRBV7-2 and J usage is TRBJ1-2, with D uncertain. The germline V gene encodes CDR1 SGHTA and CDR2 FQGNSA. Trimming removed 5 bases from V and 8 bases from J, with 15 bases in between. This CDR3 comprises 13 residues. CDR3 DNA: TGTGCCAGCAGCCGCGGTAGCAAGACCGGCTACACCTTC. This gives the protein CASSRGSKTGYTF.

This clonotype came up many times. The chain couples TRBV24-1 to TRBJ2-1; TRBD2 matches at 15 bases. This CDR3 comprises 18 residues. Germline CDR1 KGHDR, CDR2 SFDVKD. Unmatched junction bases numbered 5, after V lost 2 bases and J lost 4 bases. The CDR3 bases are TGTGCCACCAGTGATTCCGGACTAGCGGGAGGGCCATACAATGAGCAGTTCTTC. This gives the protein CATSDSGLAGGPYNEQFF.

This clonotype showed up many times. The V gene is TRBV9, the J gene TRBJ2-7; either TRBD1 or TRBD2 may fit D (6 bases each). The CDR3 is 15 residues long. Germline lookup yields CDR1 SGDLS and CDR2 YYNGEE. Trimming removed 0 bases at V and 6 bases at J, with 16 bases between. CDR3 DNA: TGTGCCAGCAGCGTAGATGGGAAGGGGGGAAGCGAGCAGTACTTC. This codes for CASSVDGKGGSEQYF. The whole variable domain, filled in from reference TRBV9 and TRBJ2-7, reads DSGVTQTPKHLITATGQRVTLRCSPRSGDLSVYWYQQSLDQGLQFLIQYYNGEERAKGNILERFSAQQFPDLHSELNLSSLELGDSALYFCASSVDGKGGSEQYFGPGTRLTVT.

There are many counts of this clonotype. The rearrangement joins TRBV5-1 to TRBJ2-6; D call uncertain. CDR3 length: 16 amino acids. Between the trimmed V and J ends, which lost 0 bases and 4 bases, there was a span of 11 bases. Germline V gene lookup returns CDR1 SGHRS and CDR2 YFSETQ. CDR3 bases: TGCGCCAGCAGCTTGGAGGGCTGGTACGGGGCCAACGTCCTGACTTTC. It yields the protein CASSLEGWYGANVLTF.

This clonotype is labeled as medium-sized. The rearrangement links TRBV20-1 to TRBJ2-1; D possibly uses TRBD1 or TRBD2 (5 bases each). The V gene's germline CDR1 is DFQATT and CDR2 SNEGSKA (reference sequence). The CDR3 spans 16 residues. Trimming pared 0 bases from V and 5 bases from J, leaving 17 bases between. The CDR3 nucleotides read TGCAGTGCTAGAGAAGTGGGGCGGGCCCAAGACAATGAGCAGTTCTTC. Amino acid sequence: CSAREVGRAQDNEQFF.

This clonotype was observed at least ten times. The CDR3 region has the DNA TGTGCCAGCAGCTTATGGCGTAATAGCAATCAGCCCCAGCATTTT. Translation: CASSLWRNSNQPQHF. J is TRBJ1-5 and V is TRBV7-9; D unresolved. The V gene's germline CDR1 is SEHNR and CDR2 FQNEAQ (reference sequence). This CDR3 comprises 15 residues. V was clipped by 2 bases and J by 0 bases, with 8 bases between them. Full variable domain (outside the CDR3, taken from reference TRBV7-9 and TRBJ1-5): DTGVSQNPRHKITKRGQNVTFRCDPISEHNRLYWYRQTLGQGPEFLTYFQNEAQLEKSRLLSDRFSAERPKGSFSTLEIQRTEQGDSAMYLCASSLWRNSNQPQHFGDGTRLSIL.

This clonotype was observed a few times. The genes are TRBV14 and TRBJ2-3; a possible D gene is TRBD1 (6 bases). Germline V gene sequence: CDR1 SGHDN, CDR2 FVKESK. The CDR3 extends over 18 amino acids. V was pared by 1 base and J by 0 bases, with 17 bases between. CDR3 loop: CASSQVPGQRPSTDTQYF. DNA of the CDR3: TGTGCCAGCAGCCAAGTTCCCGGACAGAGACCTAGCACAGATACGCAGTATTTT.

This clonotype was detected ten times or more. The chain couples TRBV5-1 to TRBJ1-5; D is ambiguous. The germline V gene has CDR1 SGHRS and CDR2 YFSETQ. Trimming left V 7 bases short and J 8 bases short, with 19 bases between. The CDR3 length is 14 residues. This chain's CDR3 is CASANGPGDEPQHF. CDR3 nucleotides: TGCGCCAGCGCCAACGGTCCGGGAGACGAGCCCCAGCATTTT.